The present T cell receptor (beta chain) was sequenced within a study of blood T cells in healthy people across ages. General study results and limits: Percentage of naive T cells showed a strong correlation with TCR beta diversity. Underestimates were what the diversity estimates from one million T cells were considered to be.

A word on this clonotype: Its specificity is unknown.

V was pared by 6 bases and J by 3 bases, with 9 bases of the junction left unmatched. Germline CDR1 MNHEY, CDR2 SVGEGT. The CDR3 is made up of 15 amino acids. PCR was performed a second time for roughly 7 to 12 cycles using a sample-barcoded 5' primer and a J-beta primer mix. Through a template-switch adaptor with 12 random nucleotides, each cDNA molecule received a tag. From the 5' RACE reads, TCRdb called clonotypes with MiXCR, one entry per CDR3 protein. The data show approximately 690,000 distinct CDR3 sequences, approximately 50% seen once. The sample consisted of blood. V gene TRBV6-2 or TRBV6-3 combines with J gene TRBJ2-5; 8 bases align to TRBD1. The TCR comes from a man between 60 and 75 years old in good health. The DNA of the CDR3 is TGTGCCAGCAGCCGCAACTCAGGGGGCGAAGAGACCCAGTACTTC. Its translation: CASSRNSGGEETQYF.